This T cell receptor (beta chain) stems from a study of CD8 T cells in ankylosing spondylitis. The CDR3 is made up of 15 amino acids. The germline V gene encodes CDR1 SGHRS and CDR2 YFSETQ. Between the trimmed V and J ends, which lost 3 bases and 4 bases, there was a span of 17 bases. TCRdb itself ran the 5' RACE reads through MiXCR, one entry per CDR3 protein. The repertoire has approximately 220,000 distinct CDR3 sequences, roughly 25% of them found once; the top ten carry about 6.9%. This clonotype has more than one count but fewer than ten. The V call is TRBV5-1, the J call TRBJ2-7, with D maybe TRBD2 (5 bases). The sequenced sample was blood, either unsorted or a sorted T cell fraction (not recorded which). This TCR was sampled from a male donor with ankylosing spondylitis or in good health (not recorded which). CDR3 amino acids: CASSSGPGGSYEQYF. CDR3 coding DNA: TGCGCCAGCAGCTCCGGGCCGGGTGGGAGTTACGAGCAGTACTTC.